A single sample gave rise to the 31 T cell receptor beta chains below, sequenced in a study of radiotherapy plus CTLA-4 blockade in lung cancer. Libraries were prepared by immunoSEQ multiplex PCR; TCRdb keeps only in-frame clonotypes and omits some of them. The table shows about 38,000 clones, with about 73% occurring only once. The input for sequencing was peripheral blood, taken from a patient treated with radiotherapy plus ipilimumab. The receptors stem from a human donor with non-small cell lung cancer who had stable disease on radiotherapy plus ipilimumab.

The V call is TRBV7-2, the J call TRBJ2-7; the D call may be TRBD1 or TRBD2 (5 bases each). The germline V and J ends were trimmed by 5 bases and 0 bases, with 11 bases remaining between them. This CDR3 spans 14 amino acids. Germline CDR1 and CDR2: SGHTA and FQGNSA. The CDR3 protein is CASSGGGSSYEQYF. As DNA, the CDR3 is TGTGCCAGCAGCGGGGGTGGGAGCTCCTACGAGCAGTACTTC.

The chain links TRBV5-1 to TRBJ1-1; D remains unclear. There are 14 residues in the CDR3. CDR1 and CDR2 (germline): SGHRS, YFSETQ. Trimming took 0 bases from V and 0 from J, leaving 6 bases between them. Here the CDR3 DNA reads TGCGCCAGCAGCTTGGGGGTGATGAACACTGAAGCTTTCTTT. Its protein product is CASSLGVMNTEAFF.

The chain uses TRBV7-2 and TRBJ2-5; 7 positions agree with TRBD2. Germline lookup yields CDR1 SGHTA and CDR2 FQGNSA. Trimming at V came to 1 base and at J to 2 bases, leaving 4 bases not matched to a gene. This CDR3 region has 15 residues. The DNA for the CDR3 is TGTGCCAGCAGCTTAGGTGGGGGGGGACAAGAGACCCAGTACTTC. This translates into CASSLGGGGQETQYF.

CDR3 nucleotides: TGTGCCAGCAGCCTTCCTGAGGCAGGGAACTATGGCTACACCTTC. It is translated as CASSLPEAGNYGYTF. V gene TRBV6-1 combines with J gene TRBJ1-2, with a weak D call TRBD1 (5 bases). CDR1 is MNHNS, CDR2 SASEGT, per germline. The CDR3 is made up of 15 amino acids. V was shortened by 6 bases and J by 2 bases, with 16 bases between the two germline ends.

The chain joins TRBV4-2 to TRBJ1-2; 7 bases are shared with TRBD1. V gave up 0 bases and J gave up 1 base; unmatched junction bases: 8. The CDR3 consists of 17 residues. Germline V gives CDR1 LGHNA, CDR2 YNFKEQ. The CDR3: CASSQEGGRGLNYGYTF. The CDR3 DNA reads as TGTGCCAGCAGCCAAGAAGGGGGTAGGGGGCTTAACTATGGCTACACCTTC.

The CDR3 DNA sequence: TGTGCCAGCAGCAGAAGACAGGGAATAGGATCCAAAAACATTCAGTACTTC. Translating gives CASSRRQGIGSKNIQYF. The V gene is TRBV7-8, the J gene TRBJ2-4, with 7 bases identical to TRBD1. The V and J ends lost 5 bases and 2 bases, in that order; junction bases with no gene match: 12. Germline loops: CDR1 SGHVS, CDR2 FQNEAQ. The CDR3 sequence is 17 residues long.

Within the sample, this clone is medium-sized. The DNA of the CDR3 is TGTGCCAGCAGTTTCCTCCGTAATTCACCCCTCCACTTT. This translates into CASSFLRNSPLHF. This chain joins TRBV27 and TRBJ1-6; no definite D call. The CDR3 extends over 13 amino acids. Trimming left V 3 bases short and J 6 bases short, with 6 bases between. Germline values: CDR1 MNHEY, CDR2 SMNVEV (reference sequence).

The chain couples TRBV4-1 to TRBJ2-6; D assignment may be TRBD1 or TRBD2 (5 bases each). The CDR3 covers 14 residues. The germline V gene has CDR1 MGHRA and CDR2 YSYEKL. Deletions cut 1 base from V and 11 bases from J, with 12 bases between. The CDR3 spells CASSQVRDEYVLTF. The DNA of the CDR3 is TGCGCCAGCAGCCAAGTCCGGGACGAATACGTCCTGACTTTC.

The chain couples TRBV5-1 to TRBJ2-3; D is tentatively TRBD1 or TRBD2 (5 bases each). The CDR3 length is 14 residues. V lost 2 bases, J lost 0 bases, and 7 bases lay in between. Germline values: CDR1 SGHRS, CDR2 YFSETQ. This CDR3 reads CASSFRDSTDTQYF. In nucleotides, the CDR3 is TGCGCCAGCAGCTTCCGGGACAGCACAGATACGCAGTATTTT.

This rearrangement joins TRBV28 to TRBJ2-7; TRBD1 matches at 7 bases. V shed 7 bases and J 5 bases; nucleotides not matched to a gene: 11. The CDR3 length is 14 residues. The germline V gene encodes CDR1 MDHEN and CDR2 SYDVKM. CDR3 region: CASNSMGRGNEQYF. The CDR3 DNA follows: TGTGCCAGCAATTCTATGGGCAGGGGGAACGAGCAGTACTTC.

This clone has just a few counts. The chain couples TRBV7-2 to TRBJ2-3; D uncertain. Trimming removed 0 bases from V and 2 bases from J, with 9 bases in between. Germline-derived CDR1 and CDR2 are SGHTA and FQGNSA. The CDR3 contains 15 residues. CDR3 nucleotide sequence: TGTGCCAGCAGCTTAGCGGGCAGACACACAGATACGCAGTATTTT. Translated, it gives CASSLAGRHTDTQYF.

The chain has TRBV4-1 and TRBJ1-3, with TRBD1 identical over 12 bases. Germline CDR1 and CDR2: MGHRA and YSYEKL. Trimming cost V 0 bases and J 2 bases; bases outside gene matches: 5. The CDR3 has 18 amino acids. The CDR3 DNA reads TGCGCCAGCAGCCAAGAAGGGACAGGGGGCGCCCCTGGAAACACCATATATTTT. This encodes CASSQEGTGGAPGNTIYF.

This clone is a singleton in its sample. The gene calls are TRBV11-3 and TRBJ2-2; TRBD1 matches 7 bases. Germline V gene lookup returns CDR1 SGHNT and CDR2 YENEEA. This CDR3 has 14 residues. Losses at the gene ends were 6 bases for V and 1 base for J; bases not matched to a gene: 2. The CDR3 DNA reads TGTGCCAGCAGAGGGGGCATGAACACCGGGGAGCTGTTTTTT. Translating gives CASRGGMNTGELFF.

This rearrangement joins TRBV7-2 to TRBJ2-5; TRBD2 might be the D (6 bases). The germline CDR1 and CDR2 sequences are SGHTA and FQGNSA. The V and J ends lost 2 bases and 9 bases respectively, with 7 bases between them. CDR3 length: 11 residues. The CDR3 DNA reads TGTGCCAGCAGCTTATCGGGGGCCCAGTACTTC. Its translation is CASSLSGAQYF. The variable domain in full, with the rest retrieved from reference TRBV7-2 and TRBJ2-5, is GAGVSQSPSNKVTEKGKDVELRCDPISGHTALYWYRQSLGQGLEFLIYFQGNSAPDKSGLPSDRFSAERTGGSVSTLTIQRTQQEDSAVYLCASSLSGAQYFGPGTRLLVL.

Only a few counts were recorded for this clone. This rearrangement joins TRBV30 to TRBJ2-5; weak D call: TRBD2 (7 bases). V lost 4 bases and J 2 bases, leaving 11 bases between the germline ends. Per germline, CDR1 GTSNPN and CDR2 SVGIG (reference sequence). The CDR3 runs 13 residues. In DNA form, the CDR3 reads TGTGCCTGGAAACGGGGGGCTCAAGAGACCCAGTACTTC. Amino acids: CAWKRGAQETQYF.

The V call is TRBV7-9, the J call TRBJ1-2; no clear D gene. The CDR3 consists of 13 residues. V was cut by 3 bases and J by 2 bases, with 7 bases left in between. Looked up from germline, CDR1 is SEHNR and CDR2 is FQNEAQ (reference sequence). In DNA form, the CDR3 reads TGTGCCAGCAGCTTTTCCTCGAACTATGGCTACACCTTC. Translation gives CASSFSSNYGYTF. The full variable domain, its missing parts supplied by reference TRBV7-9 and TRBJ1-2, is DTGVSQNPRHKITKRGQNVTFRCDPISEHNRLYWYRQTLGQGPEFLTYFQNEAQLEKSRLLSDRFSAERPKGSFSTLEIQRTEQGDSAMYLCASSFSSNYGYTFGSGTRLTVV.

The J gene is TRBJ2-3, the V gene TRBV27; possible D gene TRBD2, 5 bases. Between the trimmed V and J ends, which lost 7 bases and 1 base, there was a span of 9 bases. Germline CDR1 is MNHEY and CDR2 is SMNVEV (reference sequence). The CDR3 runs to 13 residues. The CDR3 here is CASTKRGTDTQYF. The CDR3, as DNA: TGTGCCAGCACTAAGAGGGGCACAGATACGCAGTATTTT.

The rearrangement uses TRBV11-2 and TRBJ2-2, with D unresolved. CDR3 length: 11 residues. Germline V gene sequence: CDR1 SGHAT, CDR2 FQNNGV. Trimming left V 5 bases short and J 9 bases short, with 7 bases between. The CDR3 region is CASSRSRELFF. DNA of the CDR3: TGTGCCAGCAGCAGGTCCCGGGAGCTGTTTTTT.

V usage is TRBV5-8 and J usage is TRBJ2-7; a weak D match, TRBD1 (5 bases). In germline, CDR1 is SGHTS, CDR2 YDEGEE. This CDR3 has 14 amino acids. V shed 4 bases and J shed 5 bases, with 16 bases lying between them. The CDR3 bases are TGTGCCAGCAGCATTAGGGGAAGAGACGACGAGCAGTACTTC. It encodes CASSIRGRDDEQYF.

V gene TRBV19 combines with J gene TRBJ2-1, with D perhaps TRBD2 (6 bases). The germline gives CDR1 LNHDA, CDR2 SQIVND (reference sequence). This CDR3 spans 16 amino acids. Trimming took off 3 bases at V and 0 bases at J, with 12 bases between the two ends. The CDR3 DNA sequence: TGTGCCAGTAGTATTGGGCGGGGCTCCTCCTACAATGAGCAGTTCTTC. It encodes CASSIGRGSSYNEQFF.

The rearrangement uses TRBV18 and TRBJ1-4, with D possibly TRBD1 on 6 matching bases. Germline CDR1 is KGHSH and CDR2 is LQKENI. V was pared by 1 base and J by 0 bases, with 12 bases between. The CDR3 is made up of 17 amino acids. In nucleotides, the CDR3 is TGTGCCAGCTCACCACGGGGGGGCAAGTCAACTAATGAAAAACTGTTTTTT. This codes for CASSPRGGKSTNEKLFF.

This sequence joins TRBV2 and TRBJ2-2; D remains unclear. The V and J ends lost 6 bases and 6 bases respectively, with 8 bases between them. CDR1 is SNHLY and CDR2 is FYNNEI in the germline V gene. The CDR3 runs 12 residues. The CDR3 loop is CASRGTPGELFF. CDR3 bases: TGTGCCAGCAGGGGAACACCCGGGGAGCTGTTTTTT.

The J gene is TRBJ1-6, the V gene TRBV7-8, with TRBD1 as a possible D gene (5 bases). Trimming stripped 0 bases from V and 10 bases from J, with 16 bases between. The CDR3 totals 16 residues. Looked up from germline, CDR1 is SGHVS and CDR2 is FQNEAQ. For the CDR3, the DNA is TGTGCCAGCAGCTTAGCGAAGAGGGCCGGGGGATCACCCCTCCACTTT. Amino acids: CASSLAKRAGGSPLHF.

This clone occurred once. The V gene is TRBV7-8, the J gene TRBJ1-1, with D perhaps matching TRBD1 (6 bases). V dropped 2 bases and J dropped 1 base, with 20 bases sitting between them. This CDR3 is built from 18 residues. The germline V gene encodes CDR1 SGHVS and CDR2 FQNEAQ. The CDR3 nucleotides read TGTGCCAGCAGCTTAAACCCCCAGGGGTCCTCTGGGAACACTGAAGCTTTCTTT. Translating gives CASSLNPQGSSGNTEAFF.

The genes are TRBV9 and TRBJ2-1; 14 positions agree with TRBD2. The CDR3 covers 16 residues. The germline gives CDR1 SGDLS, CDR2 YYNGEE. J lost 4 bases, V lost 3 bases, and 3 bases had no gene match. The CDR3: CASSGRLAGGYNEQFF. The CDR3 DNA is TGTGCCAGCAGCGGACGACTAGCGGGGGGGTACAATGAGCAGTTCTTC.

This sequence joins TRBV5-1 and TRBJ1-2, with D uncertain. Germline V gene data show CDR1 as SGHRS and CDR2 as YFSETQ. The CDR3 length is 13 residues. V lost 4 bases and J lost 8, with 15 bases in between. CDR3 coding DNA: TGCGCCAGCAGCCCCGACCGCACAGAGGGCTACACCTTC. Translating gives CASSPDRTEGYTF.

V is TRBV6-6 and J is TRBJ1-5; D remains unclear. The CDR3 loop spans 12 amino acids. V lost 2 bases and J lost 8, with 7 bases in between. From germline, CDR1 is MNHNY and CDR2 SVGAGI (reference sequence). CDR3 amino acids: CASSYPKEPQHF. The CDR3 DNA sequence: TGTGCCAGCAGTTACCCGAAAGAGCCCCAGCATTTT.

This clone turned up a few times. CDR3 residues: CASTPGGTGANSPLHF. The CDR3 region has the DNA TGTGCCAGTACCCCCGGGGGGACAGGGGCCAATTCACCCCTCCACTTT. The chain joins TRBV19 to TRBJ1-6, with 10 bases aligning to TRBD1. The V segment lost 7 bases and the J segment 7 bases; nucleotides outside the gene matches: 10. Germline V lookup: CDR1 LNHDA, CDR2 SQIVND (reference sequence). CDR3 length: 16 residues.

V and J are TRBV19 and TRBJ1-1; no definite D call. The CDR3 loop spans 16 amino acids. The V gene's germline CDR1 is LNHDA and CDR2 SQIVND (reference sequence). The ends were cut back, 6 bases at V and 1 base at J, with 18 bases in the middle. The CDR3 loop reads CASSTGPASPNTEAFF. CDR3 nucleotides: TGTGCCAGTAGCACCGGACCCGCCAGCCCGAACACTGAAGCTTTCTTT.

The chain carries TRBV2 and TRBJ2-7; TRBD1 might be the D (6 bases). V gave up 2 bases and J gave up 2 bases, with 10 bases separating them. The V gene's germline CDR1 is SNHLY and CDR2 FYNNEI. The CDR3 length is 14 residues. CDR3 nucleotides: TGTGCCAGCAGTGAAAGCGAGGGGGCCTACGAGCAGTACGTC. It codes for CASSESEGAYEQYV.

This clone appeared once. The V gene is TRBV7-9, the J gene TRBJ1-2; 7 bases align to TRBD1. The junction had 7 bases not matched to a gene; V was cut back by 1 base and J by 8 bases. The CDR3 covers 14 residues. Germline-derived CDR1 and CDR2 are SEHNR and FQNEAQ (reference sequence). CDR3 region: CASSLGAGGEGYTF. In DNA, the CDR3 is TGTGCCAGCAGCTTAGGCGCAGGGGGAGAAGGCTACACCTTC. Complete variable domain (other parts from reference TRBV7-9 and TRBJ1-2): DTGVSQNPRHKITKRGQNVTFRCDPISEHNRLYWYRQTLGQGPEFLTYFQNEAQLEKSRLLSDRFSAERPKGSFSTLEIQRTEQGDSAMYLCASSLGAGGEGYTFGSGTRLTVV.